The 12 T cell receptor beta chains reported below all come from one sample, sequenced in a study of blood T cells in healthy people across ages. Using a J-beta primer mix together with a sample-barcoded 5' primer, a second PCR was run for roughly 7 to 12 cycles. TCRdb itself ran the 5' RACE reads through MiXCR, one entry per CDR3 protein. The sample has more than 650,000 distinct CDR3 sequences, about a quarter seen once. The sample was also reused in another study, on T cells of mothers and their children.

Sequencing was performed on blood. These TCRs come from a boy between 10 and 17 years old in good health.

The genes are TRBV2 and TRBJ2-3; 7 bases agree with TRBD1. Germline loops: CDR1 SNHLY, CDR2 FYNNEI. The CDR3 sequence is 15 residues long. With 7 bases clipped from V and 6 bases from J, the junction kept 13 bases outside the gene matches. The CDR3 sequence is CASKSTGRVRDTQYF. CDR3 coding DNA: TGTGCCAGCAAATCGACAGGGCGAGTAAGGGATACGCAGTATTTT.

There are a few counts of this clonotype. V gene TRBV25-1 combines with J gene TRBJ1-6; no reliable D call. CDR1 is MGHDK, CDR2 SYGVNS, per germline. Deletions cut 3 bases from V and 0 bases from J, with 3 bases between. CDR3 length: 14 amino acids. The CDR3 here is CASSDSSYNSPLHF. In DNA form, the CDR3 reads TGTGCCAGCAGTGACAGCTCCTATAATTCACCCCTCCACTTT.

This chain links TRBV4-2 with TRBJ1-1; possibly TRBD1 for D (6 bases). Germline CDR1 and CDR2: LGHNA and YNFKEQ. This CDR3 comprises 17 residues. V gave up 3 bases and J gave up 0 bases, with 17 bases separating them. CDR3 region: CASSHPKGGTLNTEAFF. CDR3 bases: TGTGCCAGCAGCCACCCCAAGGGGGGGACTTTGAACACTGAAGCTTTCTTT.

This chain links TRBV7-6 with TRBJ2-1; 8 nucleotides match TRBD2. The V gene's germline CDR1 is SGHVS and CDR2 FNYEAQ. The V gene end was trimmed by 5 bases and the J gene end by 4 bases; junction bases not matched to a gene: 7. This CDR3 spans 15 amino acids. CDR3 sequence: CASSPGGARYNEQFF. For the CDR3, the DNA is TGTGCCAGCAGCCCCGGGGGGGCCCGGTACAATGAGCAGTTCTTC.

This chain joins TRBV20-1 and TRBJ2-3, with 10 bases fitting TRBD2. Germline CDR1 reads DFQATT; CDR2 reads SNEGSKA (reference sequence). Trimming at V came to 3 bases and at J to 1 base, leaving 4 bases not matched to a gene. CDR3 length equals 15 residues. CDR3 sequence (DNA): TGCAGTGCTAGTGGGCTAGCGGGGGGCACAGATACGCAGTATTTT. Protein: CSASGLAGGTDTQYF.

This clonotype was detected a few times. The chain uses TRBV30 and TRBJ2-3; weak D call: TRBD1 (6 bases). Germline CDR1 reads GTSNPN; CDR2 reads SVGIG (reference sequence). The V and J ends lost 3 bases and 3 bases respectively, with 7 bases between them. The CDR3 contains 12 residues. The CDR3 here is CAWSRGTDTQYF. Written as DNA, the CDR3 is TGTGCCTGGAGCAGGGGTACAGATACGCAGTATTTT.

CDR3 in DNA: TGTGCCAGCAGTGAGGGGACAAACGTCTACGAGCAGTACTTC. This sequence encodes CASSEGTNVYEQYF. The chain carries TRBV2 and TRBJ2-5; D may be TRBD1 (6 bases). The J call is doubtful: the DNA matches TRBJ2-7 better. CDR1 is SNHLY and CDR2 is FYNNEI in the germline V gene. The length of the CDR3 is 14 residues.

V usage is TRBV6-5 and J usage is TRBJ2-6, with a possible D match to TRBD1 (6 bases). Trimming left V 0 bases short and J 0 bases short, with 12 bases between. There are 18 residues in the CDR3. CDR1 is MNHEY and CDR2 is SVGAGI in the germline V gene. The CDR3 bases are TGTGCCAGCAGTTACTCCCAGGGGCCGTACTCTGGGGCCAACGTCCTGACTTTC. This translates into CASSYSQGPYSGANVLTF.

This clonotype occurred a few times. The rearrangement joins TRBV5-1 to TRBJ1-2, with D possibly TRBD1 on 6 matching bases. V was trimmed by 10 bases and J by 3 bases, leaving 19 bases between them. This CDR3 is built from 14 residues. Germline V gene data show CDR1 as SGHRS and CDR2 as YFSETQ. CDR3 in amino acids: CAGTQGSLDYGYTF. In DNA, the CDR3 is TGCGCCGGCACACAGGGAAGTTTGGACTATGGCTACACCTTC.

This clonotype has only a few counts. V usage is TRBV29-1 and J usage is TRBJ2-2; D gene unclear. The CDR3 covers 11 residues. Germline CDR1 SQVTM, CDR2 ANQGSEA. The V and J ends lost 7 bases and 6 bases respectively, with 9 bases between them. CDR3 sequence reads: CSAARAGELFF. DNA for the CDR3: TGCAGCGCGGCTAGGGCCGGGGAGCTGTTTTTT.

The rearrangement uses TRBV30 and TRBJ2-1; D may correspond to TRBD1 or TRBD2 (5 bases each). This CDR3 region has 19 residues. Germline V gene data show CDR1 as GTSNPN and CDR2 as SVGIG (reference sequence). The germline V and J ends were trimmed by 0 bases and 10 bases, with 31 bases remaining between them. CDR3 in amino acids: CAWSVLGVLGDPYGEEQFF. The CDR3 DNA is TGTGCCTGGAGTGTACTGGGGGTTCTAGGCGACCCATACGGGGAGGAGCAGTTCTTC.

This clonotype was found a few times. The chain employs TRBV5-1 and TRBJ2-3, with 8 bases aligning to TRBD1. Germline lookup yields CDR1 SGHRS and CDR2 YFSETQ. V was pared by 7 bases and J by 1 base, with 8 bases of the junction left unmatched. This CDR3 has 15 amino acids. CDR3 DNA: TGCGCCAGCCTGACAGGGGTCCGAGGCACAGATACGCAGTATTTT. It is translated as CASLTGVRGTDTQYF. The whole variable domain, filled in from reference TRBV5-1 and TRBJ2-3, reads KAGVTQTPRYLIKTRGQQVTLSCSPISGHRSVSWYQQTPGQGLQFLFEYFSETQRNKGNFPGRFSGRQFSNSRSEMNVSTLELGDSALYLCASLTGVRGTDTQYFGPGTRLTVL.